A selection of T cell receptor beta chains follows, all from one sample in a study of tumor and adjacent non-tumor tissue in lung cancer. One entry per CDR3 protein results from TCRdb running MiXCR on the multiplex PCR reads. The sample records tens of thousands of distinct CDR3 sequences, approximately 60% being singletons. Sequenced: distant non-tumor lung tissue. These receptors all come from a woman between 35 and 50 years old with non-small cell lung cancer. The CDR3 runs from the conserved cysteine through the conserved F or W. The D gene is left open where the match is weak. Size is omitted from some rows. Given values are once, few, many or a class for expanded clones.

>TRBV11-2|TRBJ2-3|.|.
TGTGCCCGCAGACCTCTATGCGCGGCAGATACGCAGTATTTT
CARRPLCAADTQYF
>TRBV29-1|TRBJ2-1|.|.
TGCACCGTGGAGGTGAGAGGGAGCCATGGTGAGCAGTTCTTC
CTVEVRGSHGEQFF
>TRBV12-3/TRBV12-4|TRBJ2-5|once|.
TGTGTCAGCAGTTCCGGACGGACGTATCAAGAGACCCAGTACTTC
CVSSSGRTYQETQYF
>TRBV11-2|TRBJ2-1|.|.
TGTGCCTGCAGCTTAGAGTCGCTCAGGGCTTTGTACAATGAGCAGTTCTTC
CACSLESLRALYNEQFF
>TRBV4-2|TRBJ2-1|many|TRBD2
TGTGCCAGCAGTAGAGAGCCCGGACTAGGTCCCTACAATGAGCAGTTCTTC
CASSREPGLGPYNEQFF
>TRBV28|TRBJ2-1|.|TRBD2
TGTGCCAGGAGTTCACCAGCGGGGGGGGGTGAGCAGTTCTTC
CARSSPAGGGEQFF
>TRBV6-1|TRBJ1-5|many|TRBD1
TGTGCCAGCAGTGAAAGACTTGGGACAGGAATAATTAGCAATCAGCCCCAGCATTTT
CASSERLGTGIISNQPQHF
>TRBV11-3|TRBJ1-6|.|.
TGTACCAGCAACCATGGGGAGAATTCACTCCTCCACTTT
CTSNHGENSLLHF
>TRBV7-9|TRBJ2-7|many|.
TGTGCCAGCACAGGGGGGTACGAGCAGTACTTC
CASTGGYEQYF
>TRBV11-2|TRBJ2-1|.|TRBD2
TGTGGCAGCAGCTTAGCAACGGGAGGGCCGCGCGAGCAATTATTC
CGSSLATGGPREQLF
>TRBV10-3|TRBJ2-1|many|.
TGTGCCATCAGCGACGACTCCGGTCGCCAGCAGTTCTTC
CAISDDSGRQQFF
>TRBV20-1|TRBJ1-5|.|.
TGCAGTGCTAGAGATCTGGATGGGATCAATCAGCCCCAGCATTTT
CSARDLDGINQPQHF
>TRBV5-1|TRBJ2-3|.|TRBD1
TGCGCCAGCAGCTTTTTGACAGGGGAGGTAGGTACGCAGTATTTT
CASSFLTGEVGTQYF
>TRBV6-2/TRBV6-3|TRBJ2-5|many|TRBD2
TGTGCCAGCAGTTACAATATCGAGCGGGGGCGACAAGAGACCCAGTACTTC
CASSYNIERGRQETQYF
>TRBV12-3/TRBV12-4|TRBJ2-2|few|TRBD2
TGTGCCAGCAGTTACGGGGGGATACCCGGGGAGCTGTTTTTT
CASSYGGIPGELFF
>TRBV11-2|TRBJ2-7|.|TRBD1
TGCGCCAGCAGCACCCGGGACTGGGGACAGGCGGTTTTC
CASSTRDWGQAVF
>TRBV7-8|TRBJ1-1|medium-sized|.
TGTGCCAGCAGCTATGGACAAGGGACTGAAGCTTTCTTT
CASSYGQGTEAFF
>TRBV6-2/TRBV6-3|TRBJ2-3|.|.
TGTGCCAGCGGAGATAGGGCTCTGAGCGGCGATACGCAGTATTTT
CASGDRALSGDTQYF
>TRBV29-1|TRBJ2-1|.|TRBD2
TGTAGAGTAGACGACTTTAGCGGGAAAGTCAATGAGCAGTTCTTC
CRVDDFSGKVNEQFF
>TRBV12-3/TRBV12-4|TRBJ2-3|many|.
TGTGCCAGCAGTGTCCGCACAGATACGCAGTATTTT
CASSVRTDTQYF
>TRBV11-3|TRBJ2-5|many|.
TGTGCCAGCAGCTTACTGGCCACGCAAGAGACCCAGTACTTC
CASSLLATQETQYF
>TRBV5-1|TRBJ2-5|many|TRBD1
TGCGCCAGCAGCGAAGGACAGGGACAAGAGACCCAGTACTTC
CASSEGQGQETQYF
>TRBV6-5|TRBJ2-3|.|TRBD1
TGTGCCAGCAGAGTGACAGGGGGGCCAGATACGCAGTATTTT
CASRVTGGPDTQYF
>TRBV6-2/TRBV6-3|TRBJ2-5|.|.
TGTCCCAGCAGTTACTCTACTAGTGGGAAGACCCAGTACTTC
CPSSYSTSGKTQYF
>TRBV5-5|TRBJ2-3|many|.
TGTGCCAGCAGCCCGTCCAATACGCAGTATTTT
CASSPSNTQYF
>TRBV20-1|TRBJ2-2|many|TRBD2
TGCAGTGTAGAAGCGGGAGTATCCGGGGAGCTGTTTTTT
CSVEAGVSGELFF
>TRBV6-4|TRBJ2-7|once|.
TGTGCCAGCAGTGACGGGGGACTCAAAGTGTCCCACGAGCAGTACTTC
CASSDGGLKVSHEQYF
>TRBV5-4|TRBJ2-1|.|.
TGTGCCAGTCAAGGCGGGATCTCCTTCAATGAGCAGTTCTTC
CASQGGISFNEQFF
>TRBV12-3/TRBV12-4|TRBJ2-6|once|.
TGCGCCAGCAGTGTCCCCTTGGGGGCGGGGACCAACGTCCTGACTTTC
CASSVPLGAGTNVLTF
>TRBV28|TRBJ2-3|many|TRBD2
TGTGCCAGCAGTGACCCGGGACTAGGAGGGTATACGCAGTATTTT
CASSDPGLGGYTQYF
>TRBV7-9|TRBJ2-3|.|TRBD2
TGTGCCAGCAGCTCCTATCGGGGCGGGGGGGACACAGATACGCAGTATTTT
CASSSYRGGGDTDTQYF
>TRBV28|TRBJ2-1|many|TRBD2
TGTGCCAGCGAACCCGCCGGGACTAGAGAGCAGTTCTTC
CASEPAGTREQFF
>TRBV18|TRBJ2-7|few|.
TGTGCCAGCTCACCACCGGAGGCCCGAACCCTCTCCGAGCAGTACTTC
CASSPPEARTLSEQYF
>TRBV4-1|TRBJ2-2|few|.
TGCGCCAGCAGCCAAGAGTGGGCTACGAACACCAGGGAGCTGTTTTTT
CASSQEWATNTRELFF
>TRBV12-3/TRBV12-4|TRBJ1-1|.|.
TGTGCCAGCAGTTTTCGACTTGATGGCACTGAAGCTATCTTC
CASSFRLDGTEAIF
>TRBV6-6|TRBJ1-6|many|.
TGTGCCAGCAATGTGGGGGGGGGCTCACCCCTCCACTTT
CASNVGGGSPLHF
>TRBV20-1|TRBJ2-1|.|TRBD2
TGCAGTGCCAGACCCCCGATCACCACTAGCGGGAATATATATGAGCACTTCTTC
CSARPPITTSGNIYEHFF
>TRBV20-1|TRBJ2-2|.|TRBD2
TGCAGTGCTAGACGCGGGACTAGCGGGAGTGACACCGGGGACCTGTTTTTT
CSARRGTSGSDTGDLFF
>TRBV14|TRBJ2-1|many|TRBD2
TGTGCCAGCAGCCAAGGGGGACTAGCGGGTAACAATGAGCAGTTCTTC
CASSQGGLAGNNEQFF
>TRBV20-1|TRBJ1-5|.|.
TGCAGTGCTAGACAGTGGATGGGTCAGTCCCAGCATTTT
CSARQWMGQSQHF
>TRBV29-1|TRBJ2-2|.|TRBD2
TGCAGCGTAGTGCCAAGCGGGGAGACCGGGCAGCTGTCTTTT
CSVVPSGETGQLSF
>TRBV20-1|TRBJ2-2|few|TRBD2
TGCAGTGGTTTCCTTAGCGGGTCTACCGGGGAGCTGTTTTTT
CSGFLSGSTGELFF
>TRBV28|TRBJ2-7|.|TRBD2
TGTGCCAGCAGTCCACTAGGGACTAGCGAGTTCAACGTGCAGTACTTC
CASSPLGTSEFNVQYF
>TRBV20-1|TRBJ1-2|many|TRBD1
TGCAGTGCTCTCTTACAGGGGGCCTATGGCTACACCTTC
CSALLQGAYGYTF
>TRBV5-4|TRBJ2-5|many|.
TGTGCCACACAGGGATTTCAAGAGACCCAGTACTTC
CATQGFQETQYF